This entry lists 25 T cell receptor beta chains sequenced from one sample in a study of blood T cell repertoires in COVID-19. Sequencing was performed with immunoSEQ multiplex PCR; in TCRdb, only in-frame clones are kept and a portion is missing. Found here are some 110,000 clones, around 80% of them singletons; the top ten hold 15%. The sample was peripheral blood. The receptors were sampled from an elderly woman with acute or convalescent COVID-19.

The gene calls are TRBV30 and TRBJ2-2; 10 nucleotides agree with TRBD1. This CDR3 has 14 amino acids. V shed 3 bases, J shed 4 bases, and the junction held 2 bases outside the gene matches. The germline gives CDR1 GTSNPN, CDR2 SVGIG (reference sequence). CDR3 bases: TGTGCCTGGAGGGGACAGGGGATCACCGGGGAGCTGTTTTTT. Its protein is CAWRGQGITGELFF.

This clone showed up just once. The J gene is TRBJ1-3, the V gene TRBV19; D uncertain. Trimming removed 2 bases from V and 0 bases from J, with 5 bases in between. The CDR3 loop spans 14 amino acids. Per the germline V gene, CDR1 is LNHDA and CDR2 is SQIVND (reference sequence). CDR3 sequence: CASSINYSGNTIYF. The CDR3 coding sequence is TGTGCCAGTAGTATAAACTACTCTGGAAACACCATATATTTT.

The chain couples TRBV2 to TRBJ1-1, with 9 bases lining up with TRBD1. V gave up 6 bases and J gave up 11 bases; unmatched junction bases: 7. The V gene's germline CDR1 is SNHLY and CDR2 FYNNEI. The CDR3 covers 12 residues. The CDR3, as DNA: TGTGCCAGCAGCGAACAGGGGGCGCAGGCTTTCTTT. Its protein product is CASSEQGAQAFF.

This chain links TRBV21-1 with TRBJ2-2; the D call of TRBD1 is as the table states it, not checked on the DNA. TRBV21-1 is reported as a pseudogene. CDR3 length equals 15 residues. The DNA for the CDR3 is TGTGCCAGCAGCAATAGACAGGGAAGAAGGAGGGAGCTGTTTTTT. It yields the protein CASSNRQGRRRELFF.

This sequence joins TRBV6-4 and TRBJ2-1; TRBD2 aligns across 9 bases. The germline CDR1 and CDR2 sequences are MRHNA and SNTAGT. V shed 0 bases, J shed 3 bases, and the junction held 9 bases outside the gene matches. The CDR3 has 18 residues. The CDR3 is CASSDSNIAGEIYNEQFF. CDR3 coding DNA: TGTGCCAGCAGTGACTCGAATATAGCGGGAGAAATCTACAATGAGCAGTTCTTC.

This clone showed up many times. The chain combines TRBV3-1 (or the pseudogene TRBV3-2) with TRBJ1-2; TRBD1 might be the D (5 bases). There are 13 residues in the CDR3. Trimming took off 1 base at V and 7 bases at J, with 10 bases between the two ends. Germline CDR1 is LGHDT and CDR2 is YNNKEL (reference sequence). The CDR3 nucleotides read TGTGCCAGCAGCCAAGTCAGGGTTAGTGGCTACACCTTC. Amino acids: CASSQVRVSGYTF.

The chain employs TRBV29-1 and TRBJ2-4, with D perhaps matching TRBD2 (5 bases). Per germline, CDR1 SQVTM and CDR2 ANQGSEA. V dropped 7 bases and J dropped 7 bases, with 11 bases sitting between them. The CDR3 runs to 11 residues. CDR3 sequence: CSGELANIQYF. The CDR3 DNA follows: TGCAGCGGGGAGCTCGCGAACATTCAGTACTTC. The variable domain in full, with the rest retrieved from reference TRBV29-1 and TRBJ2-4, is SAVISQKPSRDICQRGTSLTIQCQVDSQVTMMFWYRQQPGQSLTLIATANQGSEATYESGFVIDKFPISRPNLTFSTLTVSNMSPEDSSIYLCSGELANIQYFGAGTRLSVL.

This rearrangement joins TRBV5-1 to TRBJ2-1; tentatively, D is TRBD2 (7 bases). Trimming pared 4 bases from V and 6 bases from J, leaving 32 bases between. CDR3 length: 20 residues. CDR1 is SGHRS and CDR2 is YFSETQ in the germline V gene. The CDR3 nucleotides are TGCGCCAGCAGCGACCACAGGGCCCTCTCCTTGCGGGAGAGGGTCAATGAGCAGTTCTTC. Translation gives CASSDHRALSLRERVNEQFF. Complete variable domain (other parts from reference TRBV5-1 and TRBJ2-1): KAGVTQTPRYLIKTRGQQVTLSCSPISGHRSVSWYQQTPGQGLQFLFEYFSETQRNKGNFPGRFSGRQFSNSRSEMNVSTLELGDSALYLCASSDHRALSLRERVNEQFFGPGTRLTVL.

The CDR3 region is CASSRDIVPYGYTF. CDR3 bases: TGTGCCAGTAGTCGGGATATTGTCCCCTATGGCTACACCTTC. The chain is built from TRBV19 and TRBJ1-2; D not resolved. Trimming took off 5 bases at V and 4 bases at J, with 14 bases between the two ends. Germline CDR1 is LNHDA and CDR2 is SQIVND (reference sequence). CDR3 length: 14 amino acids.

A word on this clone: At one end the junction does not follow the germline gene, possibly because of a read error. The genes are TRBV30 and TRBJ2-2; 7 nucleotides match TRBD2. Germline values: CDR1 GTSNPN, CDR2 SVGIG (reference sequence). The CDR3 consists of 16 residues. The DNA for the CDR3 is TGTGCCCGGAGTGTGGAGGGCGGGAGAAACACCGGGGAGCTGTTTTTT. Translated, it gives CARSVEGGRNTGELFF.

The chain uses TRBV6-1 and TRBJ2-1, with 8 bases aligning to TRBD1. CDR3 length equals 14 residues. Germline V lookup: CDR1 MNHNS, CDR2 SASEGT. The trim removed 3 bases at V and 4 bases at J, leaving 2 bases unmatched. CDR3 sequence: CASSDRGLYNEQFF. DNA of the CDR3: TGTGCCAGCAGTGACAGGGGGCTTTACAATGAGCAGTTCTTC.

The chain carries TRBV18 and TRBJ2-2; 8 bases agree with TRBD2. This CDR3 has 15 amino acids. The V gene's germline CDR1 is KGHSH and CDR2 LQKENI. With 6 bases clipped from V and 5 bases from J, the junction kept 8 bases outside the gene matches. CDR3 coding DNA: TGTGCCAGCTCGCGGGGAGCGGGAGAAACCGGGGAGCTGTTTTTT. Translating it yields CASSRGAGETGELFF.

The chain is built from TRBV5-4 and TRBJ1-4, with 8 bases lining up with TRBD1. CDR1 and CDR2 (germline): SGHNT, YYREEE (reference sequence). CDR3 length: 14 residues. V gave up 3 bases and J gave up 6 bases; unmatched junction bases: 4. As DNA, the CDR3 is TGTGCCAGCAGCTACCTGGGACAGGATGAAAAACTGTTTTTT. Its protein is CASSYLGQDEKLFF.

In DNA form, the CDR3 reads TGTGCCTGGGTTAGCGGATTCTCTGGGGCCAACGTCCTGACTTTC. This translates into CAWVSGFSGANVLTF. This sequence joins TRBV30 and TRBJ2-6; weak D call: TRBD2 (6 bases). This CDR3 comprises 15 residues. V was shortened by 5 bases and J by 0 bases, with 11 bases between the two germline ends. Germline CDR1 reads GTSNPN; CDR2 reads SVGIG (reference sequence).

The chain links TRBV10-3 to TRBJ2-4, with TRBD2 matching 11 bases. The CDR3 is 16 residues long. Trimming cost V 0 bases and J 6 bases; bases outside gene matches: 4. Germline V gene data show CDR1 as ENHRY and CDR2 as SYGVKD. This CDR3 reads CAISESLAGGINIQYF. CDR3 DNA: TGTGCCATCAGTGAGTCTCTAGCGGGAGGAATAAACATTCAGTACTTC.

The V gene is TRBV7-9, the J gene TRBJ1-4; possibly TRBD1 for D (5 bases). The CDR3 loop spans 15 amino acids. Trimming took 3 bases from V and 3 from J, leaving 11 bases between them. CDR1 SEHNR and CDR2 FQNEAQ come from the germline V gene (reference sequence). The CDR3 nucleotides are TGTGCCAGCAGCTTGGGGGGTCCACCTAATGAAAAACTGTTTTTT. This translates into CASSLGGPPNEKLFF.

The chain employs TRBV18 and TRBJ1-5; TRBD1 matches 7 bases. After removal of 0 bases from V and 4 bases from J, the junction contained 3 bases not matched to a gene. CDR1 is KGHSH and CDR2 is LQKENI in the germline V gene. The CDR3 covers 15 residues. The CDR3 coding sequence is TGTGCCAGCTCACCACCGAGCAGGGGGAATCAGCCCCAGCATTTT. As protein: CASSPPSRGNQPQHF.

V and J are TRBV27 and TRBJ1-4; TRBD1 aligns across 8 bases. There are 16 residues in the CDR3. Germline V gene lookup returns CDR1 MNHEY and CDR2 SMNVEV (reference sequence). With 5 bases clipped from V and 2 bases from J, the junction kept 7 bases outside the gene matches. The CDR3 protein is CASSQTGGRTNEKLFF. The CDR3 coding sequence is TGTGCCAGCAGTCAAACAGGGGGACGCACTAATGAAAAACTGTTTTTT.

The chain recombines TRBV5-6 with TRBJ1-5; TRBD1 agrees at 8 bases. Germline V gene lookup returns CDR1 SGHDT and CDR2 YYEEEE. This CDR3 region has 15 residues. The V segment lost 3 bases and the J segment 6 bases; nucleotides outside the gene matches: 8. The chain's CDR3 is CASSSRTGQGQPQHF. The CDR3 region has the DNA TGTGCCAGCAGCTCGCGGACAGGGCAAGGTCAGCCCCAGCATTTT.

This rearrangement joins TRBV7-8 to TRBJ2-1, with TRBD2 as a possible D gene (6 bases). Germline V gene lookup returns CDR1 SGHVS and CDR2 FQNEAQ. V gave up 3 bases and J gave up 4 bases, with 10 bases separating them. The CDR3 sequence is 14 residues long. In DNA form, the CDR3 reads TGTGCCAGCAGCTTTGCGGGGATATACAATGAGCAGTTCTTC. Translating it yields CASSFAGIYNEQFF.

The chain carries TRBV6-1 and TRBJ1-5; TRBD1 aligns across 7 bases. Germline assignment: CDR1 MNHNS and CDR2 SASEGT. The ends lost 2 bases at V and 7 bases at J; junction bases unmatched: 11. The CDR3 covers 16 residues. CDR3 amino acids: CASSESGRGTRQPQHF. The CDR3 nucleotides are TGTGCCAGCAGTGAATCAGGCAGGGGGACACGGCAGCCCCAGCATTTT.

This clone was observed once. The chain links TRBV6-2 or TRBV6-3 to TRBJ2-7, with 7 bases aligning to TRBD2. The CDR3 loop spans 14 amino acids. J lost 3 bases, V lost 1 base, and 3 bases had no gene match. Germline V gene data show CDR1 as MNHEY and CDR2 as SVGEGT. The chain's CDR3 is CASSYYGGSYEQYV. CDR3 coding DNA: TGTGCCAGCAGTTACTACGGCGGGAGCTACGAGCAGTACGTC.

This clone has only one observation. The rearrangement joins TRBV18 to TRBJ2-2; no firm D call. Germline V CDR1 and CDR2: KGHSH, LQKENI. CDR3 size: 13 residues. V lost 6 bases, J lost 8 bases, and 13 bases lay in between. CDR3 sequence (DNA): TGTGCCAGCTCTTCGTTTGGAGAGGGGGAGCTGTTTTTT. It encodes CASSSFGEGELFF.

This chain links TRBV7-9 with TRBJ2-2, with TRBD1 as a possible D gene (6 bases). V was cut by 5 bases and J by 3 bases, with 10 bases left in between. CDR3 length: 14 amino acids. In germline, CDR1 is SEHNR, CDR2 FQNEAQ (reference sequence). As DNA, the CDR3 is TGTGCCAGCAGCGTGGACAGTGACACCGGGGAGCTGTTTTTT. Residues: CASSVDSDTGELFF.

The chain joins TRBV7-8 to TRBJ2-4; 12 bases are a match to TRBD2. CDR3 length: 16 residues. Germline V gene data show CDR1 as SGHVS and CDR2 as FQNEAQ. V shed 4 bases and J 3 bases; nucleotides not matched to a gene: 4. The chain's CDR3 is CASSSLAGGGKNIQYF. The CDR3 DNA is TGTGCCAGCAGCTCCCTAGCGGGAGGGGGCAAAAACATTCAGTACTTC.